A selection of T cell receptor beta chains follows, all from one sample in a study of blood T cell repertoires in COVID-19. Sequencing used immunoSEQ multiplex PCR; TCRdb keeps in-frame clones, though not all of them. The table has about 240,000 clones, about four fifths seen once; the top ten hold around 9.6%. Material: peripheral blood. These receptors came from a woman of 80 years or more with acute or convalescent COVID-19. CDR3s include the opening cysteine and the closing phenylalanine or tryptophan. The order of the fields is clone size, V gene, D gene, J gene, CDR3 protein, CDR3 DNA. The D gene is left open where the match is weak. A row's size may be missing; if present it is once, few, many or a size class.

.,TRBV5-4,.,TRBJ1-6,CASSLADNSPLHF,TGTGCCAGCAGCTTGGCAGATAATTCACCCCTCCACTTT
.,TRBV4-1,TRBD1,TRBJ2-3,CASSPLGQGPTDTQYF,TGCGCCAGCAGCCCTCTAGGACAGGGACCCACAGATACGCAGTATTTT
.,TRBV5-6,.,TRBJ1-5,CASRKQGFGNQPQHF,TGTGCCAGCAGAAAACAGGGTTTTGGCAATCAGCCCCAGCATTTT
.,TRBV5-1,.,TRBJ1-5,CASSPGSGDQPQHF,TGCGCCAGCAGTCCCGGGTCAGGGGATCAGCCCCAGCATTTT
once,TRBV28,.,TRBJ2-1,CASIQSGLGSSYNEQFF,TGTGCCAGCATTCAAAGTGGATTGGGGAGCTCCTACAATGAGCAGTTCTTC
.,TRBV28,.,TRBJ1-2,CASSLAQYGYTF,TGTGCCAGCAGTTTAGCCCAGTATGGCTACACCTTC
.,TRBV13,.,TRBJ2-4,CASRRRASKNIQYF,TGTGCCAGCAGACGCAGGGCGTCCAAAAACATTCAGTACTTC
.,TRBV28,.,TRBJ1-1,CASSSLTANTEAFF,TGTGCCAGCAGTAGTCTGACAGCCAACACTGAAGCTTTCTTT
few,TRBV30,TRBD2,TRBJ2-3,CAWLEAGGAFLTDTQYF,TGTGCCTGGCTAGAAGCGGGGGGGGCCTTCCTCACAGATACGCAGTATTTT
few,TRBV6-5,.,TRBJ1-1,CASRAGSLEAFF,TGTGCCAGCAGGGCAGGAAGCCTTGAAGCTTTCTTT
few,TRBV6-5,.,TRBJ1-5,CASSYGQGRQPQHF,TGTGCCAGCAGTTACGGCCAGGGAAGGCAGCCCCAGCATTTT
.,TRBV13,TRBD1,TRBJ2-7,CASSPGGAGYEQYF,TGTGCCAGCAGTCCAGGGGGCGCGGGCTACGAGCAGTACTTC
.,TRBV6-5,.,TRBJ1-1,CASSPYNWNTEAFF,TGTGCCAGCAGTCCCTATAATTGGAACACTGAAGCTTTCTTT
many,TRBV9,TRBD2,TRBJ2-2,CASSARLAGLTGELFF,TGTGCCAGCAGCGCTAGACTAGCGGGCCTCACCGGGGAGCTGTTTTTT
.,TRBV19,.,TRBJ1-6,CASSGFSYNSPLHF,TGTGCCAGTAGCGGTTTTTCCTATAATTCACCCCTCCACTTT
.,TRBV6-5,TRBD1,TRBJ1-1,CAGKTGTGHTEAFF,TGTGCCGGAAAAACCGGGACAGGCCACACTGAAGCTTTCTTT
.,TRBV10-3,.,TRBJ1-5,CAISPEQGVIQPQHF,TGTGCCATCAGCCCGGAGCAGGGCGTCATTCAGCCCCAGCATTTT
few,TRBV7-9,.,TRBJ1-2,CASSHLLSYGYTF,TGTGCCAGCAGTCACCTCTTGAGCTATGGCTACACCTTC
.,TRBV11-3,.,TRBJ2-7,CASSPGTSSYEQYF,TGTGCCAGCAGTCCCGGGACAAGTTCCTACGAGCAGTACTTC
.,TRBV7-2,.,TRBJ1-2,CASSPDSRGYGYTF,TGTGCCAGCAGCCCAGATTCTAGGGGCTATGGCTACACCTTC
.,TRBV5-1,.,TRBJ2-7,CASSFSYGSYEQYF,TGCGCCAGCAGCTTCTCCTACGGCTCCTACGAGCAGTACTTC
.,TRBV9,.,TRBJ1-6,CASSVRGDKSPLHF,TGTGCCAGCAGCGTCCGGGGGGATAAATCACCCCTCCACTTT
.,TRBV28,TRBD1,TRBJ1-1,CASGTGGLYTEAFF,TGTGCCAGCGGGACAGGGGGATTGTACACTGAAGCTTTCTTT
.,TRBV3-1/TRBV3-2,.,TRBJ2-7,CASSRKQESSYEQYF,TGTGCCAGCAGCCGTAAACAGGAGAGCTCCTACGAGCAGTACTTC
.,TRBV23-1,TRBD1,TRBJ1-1,CASSRAGGISEAFF,TGCGCCAGCAGTCGGGCAGGGGGTATCTCTGAAGCTTTCTTT
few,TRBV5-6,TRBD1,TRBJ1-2,CASSSLHRGPGGGYTF,TGTGCCAGCAGCTCACTCCACAGGGGCCCCGGGGGAGGCTACACCTTC
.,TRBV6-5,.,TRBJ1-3,CASSQGAGNTIYF,TGTGCCAGCAGTCAGGGTGCTGGAAACACCATATATTTT
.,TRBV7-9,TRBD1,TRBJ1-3,CASSSDRVGNTIYF,TGTGCCAGCAGCTCGGACAGGGTCGGAAACACCATATATTTT
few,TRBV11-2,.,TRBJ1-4,CASSFLFRGGSNEKLFF,TGTGCCAGCAGCTTTCTATTTCGGGGGGGGTCTAATGAAAAACTGTTTTTT
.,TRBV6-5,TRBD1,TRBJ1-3,CATQPGQGRGNTIYF,TGTGCCACCCAGCCGGGACAGGGGCGGGGAAACACCATATATTTT
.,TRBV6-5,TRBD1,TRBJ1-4,CASTRGQGNEKLFF,TGTGCCAGCACCCGGGGACAGGGAAATGAAAAACTGTTTTTT
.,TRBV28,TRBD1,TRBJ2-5,CASNTGVKTQYF,TGTGCCAGCAACACAGGGGTGAAGACCCAGTACTTC
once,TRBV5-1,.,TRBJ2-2,CASSPETGTRTGELFF,TGCGCCAGCAGCCCCGAGACAGGTACTCGCACCGGGGAGCTGTTTTTT
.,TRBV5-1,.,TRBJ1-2,CASSLGPYGGGYTF,TGCGCCAGCAGCTTGGGACCGTACGGGGGTGGCTACACCTTC
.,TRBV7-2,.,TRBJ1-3,CASSLMGPAGNTIYF,TGTGCCAGCAGCTTAATGGGGCCAGCAGGAAACACCATATATTTT
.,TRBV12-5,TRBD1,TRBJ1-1,CASGVQGAHAEAFF,TGTGCTAGTGGTGTACAGGGGGCGCATGCTGAAGCTTTCTTT
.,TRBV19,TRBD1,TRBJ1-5,CASSPGTGLVGNQPQHF,TGTGCCAGTAGTCCCGGGACAGGGTTGGTTGGCAATCAGCCCCAGCATTTT
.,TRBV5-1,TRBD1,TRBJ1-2,CASSLAGPTGGAGGYTF,TGCGCCAGCAGCTTGGCCGGCCCGACAGGGGGCGCTGGGGGCTACACCTTC
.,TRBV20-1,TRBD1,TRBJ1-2,CSASRGQGASGYTF,TGCAGTGCTAGTCGGGGACAGGGGGCCTCCGGCTACACCTTC
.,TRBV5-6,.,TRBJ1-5,CASSLVPGQLQPQHF,TGTGCCAGCAGCTTGGTGCCGGGACAATTGCAGCCCCAGCATTTT
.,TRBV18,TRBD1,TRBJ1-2,CASSVRTGANYGYTF,TGTGCCAGCTCAGTTCGGACAGGGGCTAACTATGGCTACACCTTC
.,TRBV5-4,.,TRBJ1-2,CASSLQGADYGYTF,TGTGCCAGCAGCTTGCAAGGGGCGGACTATGGCTACACCTTC